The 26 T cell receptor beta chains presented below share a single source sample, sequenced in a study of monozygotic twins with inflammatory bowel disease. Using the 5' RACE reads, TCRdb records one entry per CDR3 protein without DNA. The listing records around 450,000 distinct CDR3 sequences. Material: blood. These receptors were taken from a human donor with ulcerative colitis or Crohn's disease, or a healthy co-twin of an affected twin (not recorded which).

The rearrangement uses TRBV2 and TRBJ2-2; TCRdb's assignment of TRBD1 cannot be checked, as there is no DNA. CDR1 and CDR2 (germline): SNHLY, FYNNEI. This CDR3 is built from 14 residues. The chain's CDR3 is CASAQGLDTGELFF.

The CDR3 region is CASSQVGGQDTDTQYF. The chain has TRBV4-3 and TRBJ2-3; the D call from TCRdb, TRBD1, cannot be confirmed without DNA. The germline V gene has CDR1 LGHNA and CDR2 YSLEER. There are 16 residues in the CDR3.

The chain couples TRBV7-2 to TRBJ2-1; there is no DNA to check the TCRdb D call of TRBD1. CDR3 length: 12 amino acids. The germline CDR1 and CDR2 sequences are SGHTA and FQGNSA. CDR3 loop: CASRTVYNEQFF.

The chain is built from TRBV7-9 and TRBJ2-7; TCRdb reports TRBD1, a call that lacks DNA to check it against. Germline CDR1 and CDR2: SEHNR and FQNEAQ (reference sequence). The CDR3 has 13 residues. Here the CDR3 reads CASSPGGLDEQYF.

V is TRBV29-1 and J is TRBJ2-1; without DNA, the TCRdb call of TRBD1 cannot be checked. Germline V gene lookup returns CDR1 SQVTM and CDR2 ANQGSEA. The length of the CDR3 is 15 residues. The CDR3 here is CSAEGGGPPYNEQFF.

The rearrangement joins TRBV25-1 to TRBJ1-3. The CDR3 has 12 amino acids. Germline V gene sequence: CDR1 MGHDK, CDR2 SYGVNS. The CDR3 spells CASSELENTIYF.

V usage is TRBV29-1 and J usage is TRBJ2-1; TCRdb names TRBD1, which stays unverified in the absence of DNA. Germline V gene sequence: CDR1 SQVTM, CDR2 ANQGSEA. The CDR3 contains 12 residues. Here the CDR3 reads CSVEGSNRGEFF.

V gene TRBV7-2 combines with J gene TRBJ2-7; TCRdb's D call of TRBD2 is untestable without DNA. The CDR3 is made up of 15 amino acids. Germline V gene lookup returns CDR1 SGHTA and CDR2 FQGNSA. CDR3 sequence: CASSLPGLGSYEQYF.

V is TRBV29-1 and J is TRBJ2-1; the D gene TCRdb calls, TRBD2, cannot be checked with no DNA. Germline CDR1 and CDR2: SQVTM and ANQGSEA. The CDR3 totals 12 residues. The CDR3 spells CSVRAGYNEQFF.

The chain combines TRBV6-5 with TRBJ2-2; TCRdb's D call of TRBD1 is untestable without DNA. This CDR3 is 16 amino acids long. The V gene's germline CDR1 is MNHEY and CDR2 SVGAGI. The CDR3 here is CASSYQDRVNTGELFF.

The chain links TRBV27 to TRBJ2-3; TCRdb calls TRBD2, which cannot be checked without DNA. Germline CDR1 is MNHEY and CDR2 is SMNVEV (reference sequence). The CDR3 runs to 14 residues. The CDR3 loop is CASSSGTGLRTQYF.

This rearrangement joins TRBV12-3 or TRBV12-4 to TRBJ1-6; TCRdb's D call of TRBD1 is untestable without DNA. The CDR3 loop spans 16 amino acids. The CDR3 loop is CASSLGAGTGVSPLHF.

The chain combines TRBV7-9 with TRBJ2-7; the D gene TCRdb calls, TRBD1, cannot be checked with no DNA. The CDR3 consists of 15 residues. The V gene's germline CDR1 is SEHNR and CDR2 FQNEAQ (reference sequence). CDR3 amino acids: CACSTWDGRTYEQYF. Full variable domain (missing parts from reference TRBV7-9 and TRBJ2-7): DTGVSQNPRHKITKRGQNVTFRCDPISEHNRLYWYRQTLGQGPEFLTYFQNEAQLEKSRLLSDRFSAERPKGSFSTLEIQRTEQGDSAMYLCACSTWDGRTYEQYFGPGTRLTVT.

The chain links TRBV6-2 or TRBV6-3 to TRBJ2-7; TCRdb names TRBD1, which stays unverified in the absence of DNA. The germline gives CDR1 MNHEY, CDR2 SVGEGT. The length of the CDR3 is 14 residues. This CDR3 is CASSSPGGSNEQYF.

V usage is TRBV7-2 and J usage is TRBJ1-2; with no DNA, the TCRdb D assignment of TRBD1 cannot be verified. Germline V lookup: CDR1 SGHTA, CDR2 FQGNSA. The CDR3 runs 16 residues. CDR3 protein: CASSLERTGGTYGYTF.

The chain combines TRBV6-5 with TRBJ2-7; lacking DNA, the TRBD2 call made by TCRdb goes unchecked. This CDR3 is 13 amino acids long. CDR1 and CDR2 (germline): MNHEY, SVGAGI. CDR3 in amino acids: CASSSRNPLEQYF.

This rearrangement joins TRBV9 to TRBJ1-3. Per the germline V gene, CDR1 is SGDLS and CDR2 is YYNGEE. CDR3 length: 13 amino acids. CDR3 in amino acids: CASSGGFRDTIYF.

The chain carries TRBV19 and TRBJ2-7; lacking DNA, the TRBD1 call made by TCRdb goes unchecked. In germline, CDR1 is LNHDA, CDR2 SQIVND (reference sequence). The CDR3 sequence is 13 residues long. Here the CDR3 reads CASTIGQGYEQYF.

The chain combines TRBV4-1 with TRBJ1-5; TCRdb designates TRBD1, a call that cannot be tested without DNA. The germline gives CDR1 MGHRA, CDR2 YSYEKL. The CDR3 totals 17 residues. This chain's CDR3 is CASSQEIGARPYQPQHF.

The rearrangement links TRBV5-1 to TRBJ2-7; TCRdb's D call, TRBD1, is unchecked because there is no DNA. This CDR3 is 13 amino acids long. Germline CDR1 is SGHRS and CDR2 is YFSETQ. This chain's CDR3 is CASSSDRGYEQYF.

The CDR3 spells CATEKLGSYTF. The V call is TRBV12-3 or TRBV12-4, the J call TRBJ1-2; TCRdb's assignment of TRBD1 cannot be checked, as there is no DNA. This CDR3 comprises 11 residues.

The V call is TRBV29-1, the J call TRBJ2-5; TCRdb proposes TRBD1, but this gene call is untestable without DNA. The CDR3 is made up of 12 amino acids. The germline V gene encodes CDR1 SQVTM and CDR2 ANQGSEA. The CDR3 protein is CSVGAGGETQYF.

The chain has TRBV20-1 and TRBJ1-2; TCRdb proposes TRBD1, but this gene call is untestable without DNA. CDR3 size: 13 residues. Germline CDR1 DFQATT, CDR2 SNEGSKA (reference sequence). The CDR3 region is CSAGRDRVDGYTF.

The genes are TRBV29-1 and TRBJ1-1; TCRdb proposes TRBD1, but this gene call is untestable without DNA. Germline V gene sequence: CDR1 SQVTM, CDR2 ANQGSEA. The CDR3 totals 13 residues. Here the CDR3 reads CSVAGQSGTEAFF. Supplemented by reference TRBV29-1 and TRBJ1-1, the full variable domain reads SAVISQKPSRDICQRGTSLTIQCQVDSQVTMMFWYRQQPGQSLTLIATANQGSEATYESGFVIDKFPISRPNLTFSTLTVSNMSPEDSSIYLCSVAGQSGTEAFFGQGTRLTVV.

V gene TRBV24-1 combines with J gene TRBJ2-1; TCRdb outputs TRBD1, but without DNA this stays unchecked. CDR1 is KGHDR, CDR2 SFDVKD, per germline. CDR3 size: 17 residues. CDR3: CATSDFRGQGAFNEQFF.

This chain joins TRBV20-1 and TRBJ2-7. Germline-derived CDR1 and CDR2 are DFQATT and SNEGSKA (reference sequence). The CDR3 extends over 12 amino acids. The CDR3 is CSARDDLYEQYF.